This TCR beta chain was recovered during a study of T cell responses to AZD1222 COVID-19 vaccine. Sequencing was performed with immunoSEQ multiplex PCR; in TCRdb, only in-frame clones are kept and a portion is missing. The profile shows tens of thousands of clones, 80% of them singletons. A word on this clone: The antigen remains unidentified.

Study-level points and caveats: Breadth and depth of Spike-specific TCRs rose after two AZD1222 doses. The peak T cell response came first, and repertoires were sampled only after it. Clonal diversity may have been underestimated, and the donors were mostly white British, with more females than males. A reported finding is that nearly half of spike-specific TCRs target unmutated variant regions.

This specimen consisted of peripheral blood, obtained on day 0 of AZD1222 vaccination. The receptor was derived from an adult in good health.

CDR3 amino acids: CASSPRLVETQYF. CDR3 coding DNA: TGTGCCAGCAGCCCACGGCTGGTTGAGACCCAGTACTTC. The genes are TRBV7-9 and TRBJ2-5, with no clear D. Germline lookup yields CDR1 SEHNR and CDR2 FQNEAQ (reference sequence). The CDR3 loop spans 13 amino acids. The ends were cut back, 5 bases at V and 5 bases at J, with 12 bases in the middle.